These T cell receptor beta chains were read from a single sample in a study of blood T cells in healthy people across ages. One entry per CDR3 protein results from TCRdb running MiXCR on the 5' RACE reads. The sample lists over a million distinct CDR3 sequences, 45% to 70% occurring once. Sequenced: blood. These receptors were collected from a man aged 18 to 30 in good health. CDR3s include the opening cysteine and the closing phenylalanine or tryptophan. Each record gives: V gene, J gene, D gene, clone size, CDR3 protein, CDR3 DNA. The D gene is left open where the match is weak. A row's size may be missing; if present it is once, few, many or a size class.

V gene: TRBV4-1
J gene: TRBJ1-1
D gene: .
clone size: .
CDR3 protein: CASSQDPLDRTEAFF
CDR3 DNA: TGCGCCAGCAGCCAAGATCCCCTGGACCGGACTGAAGCTTTCTTT

V gene: TRBV7-2
J gene: TRBJ2-7
D gene: .
clone size: .
CDR3 protein: CASSLGIGSFPYEQYF
CDR3 DNA: TGTGCCAGCAGCTTAGGCATAGGGTCCTTTCCCTACGAGCAGTACTTC

V gene: TRBV7-9
J gene: TRBJ2-3
D gene: TRBD2
clone size: .
CDR3 protein: CASSLQRLATDTQYF
CDR3 DNA: TGTGCCAGCAGCTTACAGAGACTAGCGACAGATACGCAGTATTTT

V gene: TRBV7-2
J gene: TRBJ2-7
D gene: .
clone size: .
CDR3 protein: CASSLAGVGARYF
CDR3 DNA: TGTGCCAGCAGCTTAGCAGGGGTAGGGGCCAGGTACTTC

V gene: TRBV4-3
J gene: TRBJ2-1
D gene: TRBD2
clone size: .
CDR3 protein: CASWSGGSQFF
CDR3 DNA: TGCGCCAGCTGGAGCGGGGGAAGCCAGTTCTTC

V gene: TRBV29-1
J gene: TRBJ2-3
D gene: .
clone size: few
CDR3 protein: CSVEGSTTDTQYF
CDR3 DNA: TGCAGCGTTGAAGGCTCCACCACCGATACGCAGTATTTT

V gene: TRBV7-9
J gene: TRBJ2-7
D gene: .
clone size: few
CDR3 protein: CASSLGLSEQYF
CDR3 DNA: TGTGCCAGCAGCTTAGGTCTTTCCGAGCAGTACTTC

V gene: TRBV20-1
J gene: TRBJ2-1
D gene: .
clone size: .
CDR3 protein: CSARTADHNEQFF
CDR3 DNA: TGCAGTGCTAGAACAGCCGATCACAATGAGCAGTTCTTC

V gene: TRBV7-2
J gene: TRBJ1-6
D gene: .
clone size: .
CDR3 protein: CASSIRTEYNSPLHF
CDR3 DNA: TGTGCCAGCAGCATAAGGACGGAATATAATTCACCCCTCCACTTT

V gene: TRBV29-1
J gene: TRBJ2-1
D gene: .
clone size: .
CDR3 protein: CSVDAGLNEQFF
CDR3 DNA: TGCAGCGTTGACGCAGGGCTTAATGAGCAGTTCTTC

V gene: TRBV7-9
J gene: TRBJ2-3
D gene: .
clone size: .
CDR3 protein: CASSLSEADTQYF
CDR3 DNA: TGTGCCAGCAGTTTATCGGAGGCAGATACGCAGTATTTT

V gene: TRBV6-5
J gene: TRBJ1-2
D gene: .
clone size: few
CDR3 protein: CASSYSIMAERLGYGYTF
CDR3 DNA: TGTGCCAGCAGTTACTCGATCATGGCTGAGCGCCTAGGGTATGGCTACACCTTC

V gene: TRBV12-5
J gene: TRBJ2-1
D gene: TRBD2
clone size: .
CDR3 protein: CASGLVLGRAKNHEQFF
CDR3 DNA: TGTGCTAGTGGTTTGGTTCTCGGGAGGGCCAAGAACCATGAGCAGTTCTTC

V gene: TRBV7-9
J gene: TRBJ2-7
D gene: .
clone size: few
CDR3 protein: CASSSPYRDRPYEQYF
CDR3 DNA: TGTGCCAGCAGCTCCCCGTACAGGGATCGACCCTACGAGCAGTACTTC

V gene: TRBV5-1
J gene: TRBJ2-1
D gene: .
clone size: few
CDR3 protein: CASSWTNRGGDEQFF
CDR3 DNA: TGCGCCAGCAGCTGGACCAACAGGGGAGGCGATGAGCAGTTCTTC

V gene: TRBV28
J gene: TRBJ1-5
D gene: .
clone size: .
CDR3 protein: CASSSPGGNQPQHF
CDR3 DNA: TGTGCCAGCAGTTCCCCGGGAGGGAATCAGCCCCAGCATTTT

V gene: TRBV27
J gene: TRBJ2-7
D gene: TRBD2
clone size: few
CDR3 protein: CASSSSGRLSEQYF
CDR3 DNA: TGTGCCAGCAGTTCTAGCGGGAGACTAAGCGAGCAGTACTTC

V gene: TRBV4-1
J gene: TRBJ2-4
D gene: TRBD2
clone size: .
CDR3 protein: CASSQGGGLAEGIQYF
CDR3 DNA: TGCGCCAGCAGCCAAGGAGGCGGGCTAGCGGAAGGAATCCAGTACTTC

V gene: TRBV10-3
J gene: TRBJ2-7
D gene: TRBD2
clone size: .
CDR3 protein: CAIRETSGVSYEQYF
CDR3 DNA: TGTGCCATCAGAGAAACTAGCGGGGTCTCCTACGAGCAGTACTTC

V gene: TRBV29-1
J gene: TRBJ1-2
D gene: .
clone size: .
CDR3 protein: CSDVGGVNGYTF
CDR3 DNA: TGCAGCGACGTTGGGGGAGTGAATGGCTACACCTTC

V gene: TRBV27
J gene: TRBJ1-6
D gene: .
clone size: .
CDR3 protein: CASSLSLGGESPLHF
CDR3 DNA: TGTGCCAGCAGTTTAAGTTTGGGTGGTGAGTCACCCCTCCACTTT

V gene: TRBV9
J gene: TRBJ1-1
D gene: TRBD1
clone size: few
CDR3 protein: CASSIRYTGTANTEAFF
CDR3 DNA: TGTGCCAGCAGCATTAGATATACCGGGACAGCGAACACTGAAGCTTTCTTT

V gene: TRBV10-3
J gene: TRBJ2-2
D gene: .
clone size: .
CDR3 protein: CAAVGGTNTGELFF
CDR3 DNA: TGTGCCGCCGTTGGAGGGACTAACACCGGGGAGCTGTTTTTT

V gene: TRBV4-3
J gene: TRBJ1-5
D gene: .
clone size: .
CDR3 protein: CASSQELPLGPQHF
CDR3 DNA: TGCGCCAGCAGCCAAGAACTGCCCTTGGGGCCCCAGCATTTT

V gene: TRBV20-1
J gene: TRBJ2-1
D gene: .
clone size: once
CDR3 protein: CSAGLFSYNEQFF
CDR3 DNA: TGCAGTGCTGGACTGTTCTCCTACAATGAGCAGTTCTTC

V gene: TRBV10-3
J gene: TRBJ2-2
D gene: TRBD2
clone size: .
CDR3 protein: CAISATSGNTGELFF
CDR3 DNA: TGTGCCATCAGTGCGACTAGCGGAAACACCGGGGAGCTGTTTTTT

V gene: TRBV6-5
J gene: TRBJ2-7
D gene: .
clone size: .
CDR3 protein: CASSLFGFEEQYF
CDR3 DNA: TGTGCCAGCAGTTTGTTTGGGTTTGAAGAGCAGTACTTC

V gene: TRBV15
J gene: TRBJ2-1
D gene: TRBD2
clone size: .
CDR3 protein: CATSISGTSANEQFF
CDR3 DNA: TGTGCCACCAGCATCTCCGGGACTAGCGCTAATGAGCAGTTCTTC

V gene: TRBV28
J gene: TRBJ2-5
D gene: TRBD1
clone size: .
CDR3 protein: CASSPYGPRQGPAWEQYF
CDR3 DNA: TGTGCCAGCAGTCCCTACGGTCCCCGACAGGGTCCTGCTTGGGAGCAGTACTTC

V gene: TRBV9
J gene: TRBJ2-1
D gene: .
clone size: .
CDR3 protein: CASSVDSSGVNEQFF
CDR3 DNA: TGTGCCAGCAGCGTAGATTCCTCTGGGGTCAATGAGCAGTTCTTC

V gene: TRBV12-3/TRBV12-4
J gene: TRBJ2-5
D gene: TRBD1
clone size: .
CDR3 protein: CASSLAGTGEETQYF
CDR3 DNA: TGTGCCAGCAGTTTAGCTGGGACAGGGGAAGAGACCCAGTACTTC

V gene: TRBV21-1
J gene: TRBJ1-4
D gene: .
clone size: .
CDR3 protein: CASSKPGEGMFF
CDR3 DNA: TGTGCCAGCAGCAAGCCCGGGGAGGGGATGTTTTTT

V gene: TRBV4-2
J gene: TRBJ2-1
D gene: TRBD1
clone size: .
CDR3 protein: CASSQEQGAYNEQFF
CDR3 DNA: TGTGCCAGCAGCCAAGAACAGGGGGCCTACAATGAGCAGTTCTTC

V gene: TRBV7-6
J gene: TRBJ2-3
D gene: TRBD1
clone size: once
CDR3 protein: CASSPIGQVFVRKHTDTQYF
CDR3 DNA: TGTGCCAGCAGCCCGATAGGACAGGTTTTTGTGAGAAAACACACAGATACGCAGTATTTT

V gene: TRBV4-1
J gene: TRBJ1-1
D gene: .
clone size: once
CDR3 protein: CASSQDPGTVEAFF
CDR3 DNA: TGCGCCAGCAGCCAAGACCCCGGGACGGTTGAAGCTTTCTTT

V gene: TRBV6-5
J gene: TRBJ1-1
D gene: TRBD1
clone size: .
CDR3 protein: CASSFGQGLMNTEAFF
CDR3 DNA: TGTGCCAGCAGTTTTGGACAGGGCCTAATGAACACTGAAGCTTTCTTT

V gene: TRBV5-1
J gene: TRBJ2-3
D gene: .
clone size: .
CDR3 protein: CASSPGPLGSGADTQYF
CDR3 DNA: TGCGCCAGCAGCCCGGGACCACTGGGCTCGGGCGCAGATACGCAGTATTTT

V gene: TRBV7-9
J gene: TRBJ2-5
D gene: .
clone size: .
CDR3 protein: CASSLASVGGIGYF
CDR3 DNA: TGTGCCAGCAGCTTAGCTAGCGTCGGGGGAATAGGGTACTTC

V gene: TRBV4-2
J gene: TRBJ2-1
D gene: .
clone size: .
CDR3 protein: CASSQDAGSTEQFF
CDR3 DNA: TGTGCCAGCAGCCAAGACGCCGGGTCGACTGAGCAGTTCTTC

V gene: TRBV6-5
J gene: TRBJ2-7
D gene: .
clone size: few
CDR3 protein: CASSYATELNEQYF
CDR3 DNA: TGTGCCAGCAGTTATGCTACAGAGTTAAACGAGCAGTACTTC

V gene: TRBV20-1
J gene: TRBJ1-2
D gene: .
clone size: .
CDR3 protein: CSARDGQGFRDYGYTF
CDR3 DNA: TGCAGTGCTAGAGATGGGCAGGGTTTTAGGGACTATGGCTACACCTTC

V gene: TRBV5-6
J gene: TRBJ2-7
D gene: .
clone size: .
CDR3 protein: CASSWPRDGHSYEQYF
CDR3 DNA: TGTGCCAGCAGCTGGCCTCGGGACGGGCACTCCTACGAGCAGTACTTC